The clone carrying this TCR beta chain was observed many times. Its antigen is unidentified. These data come from a study of breast tumors, draining lymph nodes, adjacent tissues. Regarding the study as a whole: Luminal-like breast cancer showed significantly higher tumor–nontumor repertoire similarity than basal-like. The lymph node origin of tumor T cells was framed as consistent with a hypothesis, not demonstrated. Compared with lymph nodes, tumors were less diverse; compared with nontumor tissue, more. The data were judged consistent with most tumor T cells coming from lymph node and expanding in tumor.

Germline lookup yields CDR1 GTSNPN and CDR2 SVGIG (reference sequence). Trimming removed 3 bases at V and 10 bases at J, with 15 bases between. The CDR3 has 12 residues. TCRdb re-analysed the multiplex PCR reads in MiXCR, keeping a single row per CDR3 protein. The table has fewer than 140,000 distinct CDR3 sequences, 30% seen once. Axillary draining lymph nodes of breast cancer patients supplied the node samples. The sequence was obtained from a female donor with breast cancer. Some clones in this sample may be carry-over from other donors' samples. This chain connects TRBV30 to TRBJ1-2; the D is unclear. What was sequenced was axillary lymph node tissue. Here the CDR3 reads CAWSTSGGFYTF. CDR3 DNA sequence: TGTGCCTGGAGCACCTCGGGTGGGTTCTACACCTTC.